This T cell receptor beta chain was documented in a study of memory CD4+ T cells and cytomegalovirus serostatus. Study observations and caveats: CMV serostatus prediction reached median AUC around 0.94, or 0.89 with US-trained model. Suggested: most of the CMV-linked TCR signature lies in CD4+ memory cells.

Only in-frame clones appear in the TCRdb table, and some are missing; sequencing was by immunoSEQ multiplex PCR. The sample has approximately 70,000 clones, 60% to 85% seen once; the top ten hold around 4.5%. Concerning this clone itself: Its target is unknown.

The sort gate was single viable CD3+CD4+CD8-CD45RO+ cells for memory CD4+ T cells. CMV serostatus came from serum IgG against pp150, pp28, p38, p52. The V gene lost 5 bases and the J gene lost 4 bases, with 11 bases spanning the gap. The length of the CDR3 is 13 residues. Germline V CDR1 and CDR2: MNHEY, SMNVEV (reference sequence). The sequencing sample was made of memory CD4+ T cells from blood. This receptor was taken from an adult in good health and CMV-seropositive. The chain combines TRBV27 with TRBJ1-2, with a weak D call TRBD1 (6 bases). DNA for the CDR3: TGTGCCAGCAGTCGGAAGGACAGCTATGGCTACACCTTC. Protein: CASSRKDSYGYTF.